The following is a T cell receptor (beta chain) sequence with its context. These data are taken from a study of blood T cell repertoires in COVID-19. As originally analysed: The authors estimated nucleated cell counts from reference gene primer amplification. Only in-frame clones appear in the TCRdb table, and some are missing; sequencing was by immunoSEQ multiplex PCR. D and trimming come from the DNA, and the V and J calls and clone size come from that table. The sample includes approximately 140,000 clones, 84% of them seen just once. This CDR3 is 14 amino acids long. Germline CDR1 is LNHDA and CDR2 is SQIVND (reference sequence). The V and J ends lost 5 bases and 7 bases respectively, with 17 bases between them.

The TCR sequence derives from a woman aged 80 or older in a cohort sampled during active or convalescent COVID-19. What was sequenced was peripheral blood. V usage is TRBV19 and J usage is TRBJ1-2, with D perhaps TRBD1 (6 bases). CDR3 residues: CASSERQASTGYTF. The CDR3 DNA reads TGTGCCAGTAGTGAACGACAGGCCTCCACTGGCTACACCTTC.